The rows below give T cell receptor beta chains drawn from one sample of a study of T-cell memory formation after mild COVID-19. MiXCR, applied by TCRdb to the 5' RACE reads, yields one record per CDR3 protein. Among hundreds of thousands of distinct CDR3 sequences listed, approximately 19% were seen once. The sequencing input was PBMCs or a T cell subset sorted from them (not recorded which). The origin of the receptors is a man aged 18-30 years who had mild COVID-19 (a few samples of this study predate the infection). Cell type and time point are not known. Each CDR3 is given without its conserved first and last residue. Fields, in order: clone size, V gene, J gene, CDR3 protein. Rows may omit the clone size; those that give it use once, few, many or a size class.

NA	TRBV10-3	TRBJ2-5	AISGTFQETQY
NA	TRBV4-3	TRBJ2-2	ASSEMSGAGGELF
NA	TRBV9	TRBJ2-3	ASSVEPGGPGDTQY
few	TRBV12-3/TRBV12-4	TRBJ2-3	ASETSGGADTQY
NA	TRBV25-1	TRBJ1-2	ASSAAGHYGYT
NA	TRBV30	TRBJ2-5	AWSREGTSVDPEGETQY
NA	TRBV2	TRBJ1-4	ASSGQEKLF
NA	TRBV7-9	TRBJ1-6	ASSLSSNNSPLH
NA	TRBV6-6	TRBJ2-1	ASTTGLAGGNEQF
few	TRBV2	TRBJ1-6	ASRGLRGYSPLH
few	TRBV4-1	TRBJ2-4	ASSQFGSAKNIQY
NA	TRBV5-1	TRBJ1-6	ASRFTGDASPLH
NA	TRBV24-1	TRBJ2-5	ATRARDTSGGETQY
NA	TRBV6-5	TRBJ1-2	ASSNTGGGYT
NA	TRBV7-9	TRBJ1-1	ASSLYRGVGTEAF
NA	TRBV7-3	TRBJ2-3	ASSYLDSTDTQY
NA	TRBV9	TRBJ1-1	ASSVHQNRDTEAF
NA	TRBV5-6	TRBJ2-5	ASSLSGDRDFQTQY
few	TRBV6-2/TRBV6-3	TRBJ1-5	ASSPQGQPQH
NA	TRBV7-9	TRBJ1-1	ASSLANGDTEAF
NA	TRBV4-3	TRBJ2-5	ASSQDRGHGETQY
few	TRBV28	TRBJ1-2	ASRDSYGYT